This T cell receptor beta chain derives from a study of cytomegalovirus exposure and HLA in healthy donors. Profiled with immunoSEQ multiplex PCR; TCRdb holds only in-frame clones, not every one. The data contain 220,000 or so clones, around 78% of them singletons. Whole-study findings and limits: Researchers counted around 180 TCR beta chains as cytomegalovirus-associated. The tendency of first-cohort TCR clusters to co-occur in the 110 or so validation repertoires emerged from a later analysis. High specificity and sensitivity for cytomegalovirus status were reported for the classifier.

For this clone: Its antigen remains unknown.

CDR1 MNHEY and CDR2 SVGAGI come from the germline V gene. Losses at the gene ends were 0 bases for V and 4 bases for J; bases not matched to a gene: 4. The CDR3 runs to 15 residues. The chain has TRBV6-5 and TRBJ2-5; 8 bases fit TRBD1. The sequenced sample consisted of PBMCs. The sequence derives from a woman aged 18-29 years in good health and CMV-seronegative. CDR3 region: CASSYSSRGPETQYF. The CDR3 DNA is TGTGCCAGCAGTTACTCATCCAGGGGGCCAGAGACCCAGTACTTC.